These T cell receptor beta chains were read from a single sample in a study of shared clonotypes between healthy human individuals. Only in-frame clones appear in the TCRdb table, and some are missing; sequencing was by immunoSEQ multiplex PCR. The sample has 730,000 or so clones, 55% to 75% seen once. Sample: memory CD4+ T cells sorted from blood. The origin of the receptors is a woman aged 30 to 39 in good health. CDR3s include the opening cysteine and the closing phenylalanine or tryptophan. D genes are given only for firm matches. Size is omitted from some rows. Given values are once, few, many or a class for expanded clones.

clone_size: .; d_call: .; j_call: TRBJ2-7; v_call: TRBV19; cdr3_nt: TGTGCCAGTAGTATAGCGAGCGCCTCCTACGAGCAGTACTTC; cdr3_aa: CASSIASASYEQYF
clone_size: .; d_call: TRBD2; j_call: TRBJ2-2; v_call: TRBV11-2; cdr3_nt: TGTGCCAGCAGCCCAGGACTAGCGGGAGGTACCGGGGAGCTGTTTTTT; cdr3_aa: CASSPGLAGGTGELFF
clone_size: few; d_call: .; j_call: TRBJ2-2; v_call: TRBV28; cdr3_nt: TGTGCCAGCAGTTTTCCAGGAGGTATCCCCACCGGGGAGCTGTTTTTT; cdr3_aa: CASSFPGGIPTGELFF
clone_size: .; d_call: .; j_call: TRBJ1-2; v_call: TRBV6-1; cdr3_nt: TGTGCCAGCAGTGAAAGCTATGGCTACACCTTC; cdr3_aa: CASSESYGYTF
clone_size: .; d_call: TRBD1; j_call: TRBJ1-2; v_call: TRBV5-1; cdr3_nt: TGCGCCAGCAGCTTGGAGCCCTCAGGGGGAGGCTACACCTTC; cdr3_aa: CASSLEPSGGGYTF
clone_size: .; d_call: .; j_call: TRBJ1-3; v_call: TRBV30; cdr3_nt: TGTGCCTGGAGTGTTTGGGCGGCTACCGGAAACACCATATATTTT; cdr3_aa: CAWSVWAATGNTIYF
clone_size: .; d_call: .; j_call: TRBJ2-3; v_call: TRBV25-1; cdr3_nt: TGTGCCAGCTCTTCCTCCATGGAGCAGTATTTT; cdr3_aa: CASSSSMEQYF
clone_size: few; d_call: TRBD2; j_call: TRBJ2-3; v_call: TRBV7-8; cdr3_nt: TGTGCCAGCAGCGTGGGACTAGCGCCCACAGATACGCAGTATTTT; cdr3_aa: CASSVGLAPTDTQYF
clone_size: .; d_call: .; j_call: TRBJ2-3; v_call: TRBV27; cdr3_nt: TGTGCCAGCAGCTTTAGCGGCAACAATCCATCCAATACGCAGTATTTT; cdr3_aa: CASSFSGNNPSNTQYF
clone_size: many; d_call: .; j_call: TRBJ1-1; v_call: TRBV28; cdr3_nt: TGTGCCAGCGCCCTAGGGACTCTGAACACTGAAGCTTTCTTT; cdr3_aa: CASALGTLNTEAFF
clone_size: .; d_call: TRBD1; j_call: TRBJ1-5; v_call: TRBV6-4; cdr3_nt: TGTGCCAGCAGTGACTCGATGGATAGGACAGGACCCTATCAGCCCCAGCATTTT; cdr3_aa: CASSDSMDRTGPYQPQHF
clone_size: .; d_call: TRBD2; j_call: TRBJ2-5; v_call: TRBV19; cdr3_nt: TGTGCCAGTAGTACTAGCGGGAAGACCCAGTACTTC; cdr3_aa: CASSTSGKTQYF
clone_size: .; d_call: TRBD1; j_call: TRBJ1-1; v_call: TRBV10-3; cdr3_nt: TGTGCCATCAGTGGGGGACAGGGTAACACTGAAGCTTTCTTT; cdr3_aa: CAISGGQGNTEAFF
clone_size: .; d_call: TRBD2; j_call: TRBJ2-5; v_call: TRBV30; cdr3_nt: TGTGCCTGGAAAAAAGCGGGGCAAGAGACCCAGTACTTC; cdr3_aa: CAWKKAGQETQYF
clone_size: .; d_call: TRBD2; j_call: TRBJ2-7; v_call: TRBV11-2; cdr3_nt: TGTGCCAGCAGCAGGGGACTAGCGGGAGTTCACGAGCAGTACTTC; cdr3_aa: CASSRGLAGVHEQYF
clone_size: .; d_call: .; j_call: TRBJ2-3; v_call: TRBV28; cdr3_nt: TGTGCCAGCAGTTCACCGGGACGGCTAACAGATACGCAGTATTTT; cdr3_aa: CASSSPGRLTDTQYF
clone_size: .; d_call: .; j_call: TRBJ2-7; v_call: TRBV20-1; cdr3_nt: TGCAGTGCTGGGAGAGGCTACGAGCAGTACTTC; cdr3_aa: CSAGRGYEQYF
clone_size: few; d_call: .; j_call: TRBJ1-1; v_call: TRBV12-5; cdr3_nt: TGTGCTAGTGGTTGGGGTGGGAACACTGAAGCTTTCTTT; cdr3_aa: CASGWGGNTEAFF
clone_size: .; d_call: TRBD2; j_call: TRBJ2-2; v_call: TRBV19; cdr3_nt: TGTGCCAGTAGTACCCGAGCGGGGAACACGAACACCGGGGAGCTGTTTTTT; cdr3_aa: CASSTRAGNTNTGELFF
clone_size: .; d_call: TRBD2; j_call: TRBJ2-1; v_call: TRBV7-9; cdr3_nt: TGTGCCAGCAGCTTATTAGCGGGAGGGTTGGGCAATGAGCAGTTCTTC; cdr3_aa: CASSLLAGGLGNEQFF
clone_size: .; d_call: TRBD2; j_call: TRBJ2-3; v_call: TRBV7-7; cdr3_nt: TGTGCCAGCAGCCCCCTAGCGGGAGCTACAGATACGCAGTATTTT; cdr3_aa: CASSPLAGATDTQYF
clone_size: .; d_call: .; j_call: TRBJ2-7; v_call: TRBV5-1; cdr3_nt: TGCGCCAGCAGCAAACGACAGGACCAAGGGGGCGAGCAGTACTTC; cdr3_aa: CASSKRQDQGGEQYF
clone_size: few; d_call: TRBD1; j_call: TRBJ1-1; v_call: TRBV30; cdr3_nt: TGTGCCTGGAGCCAGAAGGGGGGCAGGGGGCATGGGACTGAAGCTTTCTTT; cdr3_aa: CAWSQKGGRGHGTEAFF
clone_size: .; d_call: .; j_call: TRBJ2-3; v_call: TRBV4-1; cdr3_nt: TGCGCCAGCAGTCCTCGGGACGGATTCACAGATACGCAGTATTTT; cdr3_aa: CASSPRDGFTDTQYF
clone_size: few; d_call: .; j_call: TRBJ2-3; v_call: TRBV28; cdr3_nt: TGTGCCAGCATGGAGGGGGTTTTGGATACGCAGTATTTT; cdr3_aa: CASMEGVLDTQYF
clone_size: .; d_call: TRBD1; j_call: TRBJ2-2; v_call: TRBV7-6; cdr3_nt: TGTGCCAGCAGCCCACGGACAGGCCGGGGAGCCGGGGAGCTGTTTTTT; cdr3_aa: CASSPRTGRGAGELFF